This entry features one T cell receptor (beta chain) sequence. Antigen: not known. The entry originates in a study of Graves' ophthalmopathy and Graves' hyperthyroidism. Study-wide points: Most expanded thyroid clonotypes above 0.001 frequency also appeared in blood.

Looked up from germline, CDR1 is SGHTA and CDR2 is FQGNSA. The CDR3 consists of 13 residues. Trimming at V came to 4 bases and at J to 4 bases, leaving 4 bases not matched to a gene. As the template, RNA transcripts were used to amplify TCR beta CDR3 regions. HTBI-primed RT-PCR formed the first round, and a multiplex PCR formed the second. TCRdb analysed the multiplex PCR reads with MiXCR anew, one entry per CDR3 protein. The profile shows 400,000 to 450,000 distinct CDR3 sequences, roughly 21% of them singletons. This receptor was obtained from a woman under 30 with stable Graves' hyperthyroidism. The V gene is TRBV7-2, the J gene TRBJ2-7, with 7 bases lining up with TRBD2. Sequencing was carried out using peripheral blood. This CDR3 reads CASSSIGGYEQYF. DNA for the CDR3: TGTGCCAGCAGCTCAATCGGGGGGTACGAGCAGTACTTC.